One and the same sample provided the 29 T cell receptor beta chains below, sequenced in a study of blood T cell repertoires in COVID-19. Profiling relied on immunoSEQ multiplex PCR, and the TCRdb table lists in-frame clones only, not all of them. The data contain about 200,000 clones, 70% to 90% of them seen just once; the ten biggest clones take up around 17%. Sequences were obtained from peripheral blood. The receptor set was obtained from a man aged 45 to 65 with COVID-19, enrolled during active disease.

V gene TRBV7-2 combines with J gene TRBJ2-7; the D is unclear. With 5 bases removed from V and 0 bases from J, the gap between germline ends came to 8 bases. CDR3 length equals 13 residues. Germline lookup yields CDR1 SGHTA and CDR2 FQGNSA. The CDR3 loop reads CASSLPSSYEQYF. The CDR3 region has the DNA TGTGCCAGCAGCCTTCCCTCCTCCTACGAGCAGTACTTC.

V usage is TRBV7-9 and J usage is TRBJ2-7; D remains ambiguous. The V end was cut by 6 bases, the J end by 0 bases, with 12 bases between. Germline CDR1 reads SEHNR; CDR2 reads FQNEAQ (reference sequence). The CDR3 runs 14 residues. CDR3 amino acids: CASSSTFSSYEQYF. DNA for the CDR3: TGTGCCAGCAGTTCGACATTTAGCTCCTACGAGCAGTACTTC.

This chain connects TRBV18 to TRBJ1-1; D perhaps matches TRBD1 (5 bases). Trimming left V 6 bases short and J 2 bases short, with 13 bases between. The CDR3 runs to 14 residues. Looked up from germline, CDR1 is KGHSH and CDR2 is LQKENI. CDR3: CASSLSGLNTEAFF. CDR3 in DNA: TGTGCCAGCTCTCTATCAGGGTTAAACACTGAAGCTTTCTTT.

This clone has more than one count but fewer than ten. V gene TRBV30 combines with J gene TRBJ1-2; D gene uncertain. V was clipped by 1 base and J by 2 bases, with 5 bases between them. Germline V lookup: CDR1 GTSNPN, CDR2 SVGIG (reference sequence). CDR3 size: 12 residues. CDR3 protein: CAWSAQNYGYTF. CDR3 bases: TGTGCCTGGAGTGCCCAAAACTATGGCTACACCTTC.

The V gene is TRBV30, the J gene TRBJ2-7; no definite D call. The length of the CDR3 is 11 residues. The V gene lost 2 bases and the J gene lost 3 bases, with 5 bases spanning the gap. Germline lookup yields CDR1 GTSNPN and CDR2 SVGIG (reference sequence). This CDR3 reads CAWSYYYEQYF. In DNA form, the CDR3 reads TGTGCCTGGAGTTATTACTACGAGCAGTACTTC.

The chain links TRBV6-5 to TRBJ1-5; D perhaps matches TRBD1 (5 bases). The germline V gene has CDR1 MNHEY and CDR2 SVGAGI. The CDR3 contains 14 residues. V was cut by 8 bases and J by 4 bases, with 15 bases left in between. The CDR3 spells CASVRDGLNQPQHF. In DNA, the CDR3 is TGTGCCAGCGTCAGGGACGGACTAAATCAGCCCCAGCATTTT.

The count of this clone is one. The V call is TRBV30, the J call TRBJ2-1; 10 bases agree with TRBD2. V gave up 3 bases and J gave up 7 bases; unmatched junction bases: 12. This CDR3 comprises 16 residues. CDR1 is GTSNPN, CDR2 SVGIG, per germline (reference sequence). The DNA for the CDR3 is TGTGCCTGGAGAAAGAAAATAGCGGGAGGTACTAATGAGCAGTTCTTC. Protein product: CAWRKKIAGGTNEQFF.

In its sample, this clone was seen a few times. The chain couples TRBV6-2 or TRBV6-3 to TRBJ2-1, with 15 bases fitting TRBD2. This CDR3 is 19 amino acids long. J lost 5 bases, V lost 0 bases, and 8 bases had no gene match. Looked up from germline, CDR1 is MNHEY and CDR2 is SVGEGT. CDR3 residues: CASSYSNLGLAGGNNEQFF. CDR3 nucleotide sequence: TGTGCCAGCAGTTACTCGAATCTGGGACTAGCGGGGGGCAACAATGAGCAGTTCTTC.

The CDR3 DNA sequence: TGTGCCAGCAGACTTGACCCGGGACAGCAAGAAGAGACCCAGTACTTC. This encodes CASRLDPGQQEETQYF. The chain is built from TRBV28 and TRBJ2-5; 7 nucleotides match TRBD1. The CDR3 covers 16 residues. Germline CDR1 and CDR2: MDHEN and SYDVKM. The junction had 13 bases not matched to a gene; V was cut back by 6 bases and J by 3 bases.

As DNA, the CDR3 is TGTGCCAGCAGTTTACAAGGGGGAGTCAATCAGCCCCAGCATTTT. Translating it yields CASSLQGGVNQPQHF. This sequence joins TRBV27 and TRBJ1-5, with D tentatively TRBD1 (6 bases). Germline V gene sequence: CDR1 MNHEY, CDR2 SMNVEV (reference sequence). V lost 2 bases and J lost 3, with 11 bases in between. This CDR3 comprises 15 residues.

The chain joins TRBV6-5 to TRBJ2-1, with TRBD2 identical over 12 bases. This CDR3 comprises 13 residues. V dropped 11 bases and J dropped 4; count of bases not matched to a gene: 3. Germline V gene lookup returns CDR1 MNHEY and CDR2 SVGAGI. Written as DNA, the CDR3 is TGTGCCGGCGGGACTAGCGGGTACAATGAGCAGTTCTTC. Amino acids: CAGGTSGYNEQFF.

This CDR3 is CASSRGGSLIEQYF. In DNA, the CDR3 is TGTGCCAGCAGCCGAGGGGGTAGTCTAATCGAGCAGTACTTC. This chain links TRBV5-6 with TRBJ2-7, with D possibly being TRBD1 (6 bases). V was pared by 4 bases and J by 6 bases, with 17 bases between. Germline V gene data show CDR1 as SGHDT and CDR2 as YYEEEE. CDR3 size: 14 residues. The full variable domain, its missing parts supplied by reference TRBV5-6 and TRBJ2-7, is DAGVTQSPTHLIKTRGQQVTLRCSPKSGHDTVSWYQQALGQGPQFIFQYYEEEERQRGNFPDRFSGHQFPNYSSELNVNALLLGDSALYLCASSRGGSLIEQYFGPGTRLTVT.

This clone appeared once. This rearrangement joins TRBV5-1 to TRBJ1-6, with 9 bases aligning to TRBD1. The CDR3 contains 16 residues. V trimming: 5 bases; J trimming: 5 bases; junction bases outside the gene matches: 8. Germline assignment: CDR1 SGHRS and CDR2 YFSETQ. For the CDR3, the DNA is TGCGCCAGCAGGAAAGGACAGGGGCTTGATAATTCACCCCTCCACTTT. This gives the protein CASRKGQGLDNSPLHF.

The chain carries TRBV18 and TRBJ2-2; 8 bases are shared with TRBD2. V shed 4 bases, J shed 5 bases, and the junction held 6 bases outside the gene matches. CDR1 is KGHSH, CDR2 LQKENI, per germline. The CDR3 is made up of 15 amino acids. This CDR3 reads CASSLSSGATGELFF. As DNA, the CDR3 is TGTGCCAGCTCACTGAGTAGCGGGGCGACCGGGGAGCTGTTTTTT.

The chain is built from TRBV27 and TRBJ2-7; D possibly corresponds to TRBD1 (6 bases). Per germline, CDR1 MNHEY and CDR2 SMNVEV (reference sequence). The CDR3 runs 16 residues. The germline V and J ends were trimmed by 2 bases and 0 bases, with 14 bases remaining between them. CDR3 nucleotides: TGTGCCAGCAGTTTAGACCGTGACAGGAGCTCCTACGAGCAGTACTTC. Translating gives CASSLDRDRSSYEQYF.

V is TRBV10-3 and J is TRBJ1-3, with 7 nucleotides matching TRBD1. Germline lookup yields CDR1 ENHRY and CDR2 SYGVKD. The junction had 4 bases not matched to a gene; V was cut back by 8 bases and J by 0 bases. This CDR3 comprises 14 residues. The CDR3 spells CAIGDSSSGNTIYF. The CDR3 nucleotides read TGTGCCATCGGGGACAGTAGCTCTGGAAACACCATATATTTT.

V gene TRBV5-1 combines with J gene TRBJ2-7, with a possible D match to TRBD2 (6 bases). The CDR3 contains 14 residues. Trimming shortened V by 3 bases and J by 3 bases, and 13 bases separated the two germline ends. Germline V gene sequence: CDR1 SGHRS, CDR2 YFSETQ. The CDR3 nucleotides are TGCGCCAGCAGCTCCCGGGACTCCGACTACGAGCAGTACTTC. It is translated as CASSSRDSDYEQYF.

This chain links TRBV6-4 with TRBJ1-1; D perhaps matches TRBD1 (5 bases). V shed 3 bases and J shed 5 bases, with 13 bases lying between them. The CDR3 consists of 14 residues. Per germline, CDR1 MRHNA and CDR2 SNTAGT. CDR3 amino acids: CASSERGGRTEAFF. DNA of the CDR3: TGTGCCAGCAGTGAACGGGGGGGTAGAACTGAAGCTTTCTTT.

The J gene is TRBJ2-7, the V gene TRBV6-2 or TRBV6-3, with 7 bases identical to TRBD1. After removal of 2 bases from V and 6 bases from J, the junction contained 1 base not matched to a gene. The CDR3 extends over 12 amino acids. The germline CDR1 and CDR2 sequences are MNHEY and SVGEGT. The CDR3 DNA sequence: TGTGCCAGCAGTTACAACAGGGGCGAGCAGTACTTC. This codes for CASSYNRGEQYF.

The rearrangement joins TRBV24-1 to TRBJ2-3; 9 bases are shared with TRBD1. This CDR3 has 18 amino acids. Germline assignment: CDR1 KGHDR and CDR2 SFDVKD. The V gene end was trimmed by 3 bases and the J gene end by 0 bases; junction bases not matched to a gene: 9. For the CDR3, the DNA is TGTGCCACCAGTGATCGCGGGACAGGGTCGTTTAGCACAGATACGCAGTATTTT. Its protein is CATSDRGTGSFSTDTQYF.

This clone showed up just a few times. This sequence joins TRBV5-5 and TRBJ2-3; D not resolved. CDR3 length equals 12 residues. Looked up from germline, CDR1 is SGHKS and CDR2 is YYEKEE (reference sequence). V gave up 0 bases and J gave up 7 bases, with 6 bases separating them. The CDR3 loop is CASSLGRYTQYF. In DNA form, the CDR3 reads TGTGCCAGCAGCTTGGGCAGGTATACGCAGTATTTT.

The chain is built from TRBV20-1 and TRBJ2-7, with 8 bases aligning to TRBD2. Germline V CDR1 and CDR2: DFQATT, SNEGSKA (reference sequence). The CDR3 is 13 residues long. V gave up 3 bases and J gave up 6 bases; unmatched junction bases: 7. The CDR3 DNA is TGCAGTGCTAGTATAGCGGGACAACCCGAGCAGTACTTC. Residues: CSASIAGQPEQYF.

J is TRBJ1-5 and V is TRBV6-2 or TRBV6-3, with no clear D. This CDR3 has 14 residues. CDR1 and CDR2 (germline): MNHEY, SVGEGT. Trimming stripped 4 bases from V and 6 bases from J, with 13 bases between. CDR3 region: CASSFERGTQPQHF. CDR3 nucleotides: TGTGCCAGCAGTTTCGAGCGGGGAACTCAGCCCCAGCATTTT.

The V call is TRBV5-1, the J call TRBJ2-5, with TRBD2 matching 8 bases. The CDR3 is made up of 15 amino acids. CDR1 and CDR2 (germline): SGHRS, YFSETQ. J lost 1 base, V lost 2 bases, and 4 bases had no gene match. In DNA form, the CDR3 reads TGCGCCAGCAGCTTAGCGGGGGAGCTCCAAGAGACCCAGTACTTC. It yields the protein CASSLAGELQETQYF.

The V and J genes are TRBV6-5 and TRBJ1-5; the match to TRBD1 covers 9 bases. The trim removed 11 bases at V and 5 bases at J, leaving 13 bases unmatched. Germline loops: CDR1 MNHEY, CDR2 SVGAGI. CDR3 length: 15 residues. The CDR3 is CAGRQGGLEDQPQHF. The CDR3 DNA sequence: TGTGCCGGAAGACAGGGGGGATTAGAAGATCAGCCCCAGCATTTT.

This chain links TRBV7-6 with TRBJ1-1; D is possibly TRBD1 (6 bases). CDR3 size: 18 residues. V was pared by 7 bases and J by 3 bases, with 27 bases between. Per the germline V gene, CDR1 is SGHVS and CDR2 is FNYEAQ. The CDR3: CASTDRIPARSLDTEAFF. For the CDR3, the DNA is TGTGCCAGCACGGACAGAATTCCAGCGCGTTCCTTGGACACTGAAGCTTTCTTT.

The rearrangement joins TRBV6-5 to TRBJ2-7; a possible D gene is TRBD1 (6 bases). The CDR3 sequence is 13 residues long. Germline CDR1 is MNHEY and CDR2 is SVGAGI. The V end lost 7 bases, the J end lost 0 bases, and 10 bases lay between the germline ends. As DNA, the CDR3 is TGTGCCAGCATTGGGACAACCTCCTACGAGCAGTACTTC. Protein: CASIGTTSYEQYF.

This chain uses TRBV7-3 with TRBJ2-3; no clear D gene. The V gene lost 2 bases and the J gene lost 3 bases, with 6 bases spanning the gap. CDR1 and CDR2 (germline): SGHTA, FQGTGA. There are 13 residues in the CDR3. The CDR3 loop reads CASSLFQTDTQYF. CDR3 DNA sequence: TGTGCCAGCAGCTTATTTCAGACAGATACGCAGTATTTT.

This chain links TRBV18 with TRBJ2-7; 9 bases map to TRBD1. The germline V gene encodes CDR1 KGHSH and CDR2 LQKENI. The CDR3 is 14 residues long. Trimming removed 10 bases from V and 3 bases from J; junction bases left unmatched: 10. The CDR3 sequence: CATTEGQGIYEQYF. CDR3 DNA: TGTGCCACCACGGAGGGACAGGGTATCTACGAGCAGTACTTC.